This T cell receptor beta chain was recovered during a study of shared clonotypes between healthy human individuals (dated by TCRdb to 2018 to 2020). Broadly, across the study: A few men and two women, aged 18 to 49 years, made up the cohort. Different laboratories and diverse techniques were used to prepare libraries and sequence TCR repertoires, to increase sequencing depth and limit assay-specific biases. To estimate repertoire size and how much clonotype sharing occurs between individuals, the study deeply sequenced the blood TCR repertoires of roughly 5 healthy adults. Leukapheresis yielded between about 0.94 and 8.9 billion PBMCs per donor. General study outcomes and caveats: Sampling was restricted to blood, and TCR repertoires in tissues likely differ from the TCR repertoires found in blood. Because the study included only a small number of donors, the genetic and exposure-history diversity represented was limited. Pairwise subsampling led to the expectation that sequencing depth would affect the degree of clonotype sharing among donors.

The donors were healthy, HIV-negative adults with no recently reported acute infections or vaccinations. Only Caucasian adults living in Nashville, Tennessee, USA were represented among the donors. For unsorted samples, about 87 million PBMCs were counted, and genomic DNA was extracted using the QIAamp DNA Blood Mini kit. Blood was collected by leukapheresis, and PBMCs were isolated by Ficoll-Histopaque density gradient centrifugation and then cryopreserved in liquid nitrogen vapor phase. CDR1 SGHDN and CDR2 FVKESK were looked up in the germline V gene. Trimming removed 8 bases from V and 4 bases from J; the gene matches leave 8 bases unexplained. The CDR3 sequence holds 13 residues, the cysteine and phenylalanine included. Only the CDR3 region is kept as DNA, spanning 39 bases read in frame from base 1. Using the deep immunoSEQ assay, TCR CDR3 regions were amplified from genomic DNA by multiplex PCR. Genomic DNA extracted from each cell subset was distributed evenly over all wells of several immunoSEQ 96-well plates, and each plate served as one replicate. Each replicate PCR for unsorted PBMC received around 330 ng genomic DNA, equal to 25,000 to 30,000 T cell genomes. Genomic DNA from unsorted PBMC was sequenced over ten immunoSEQ deep assay plates. Purified libraries were measured with a Qubit 3.0 fluorometer, size-checked on a Bioanalyzer 2100, and measured again with the KAPA Library Quantification kit. A separate single-read 150-cycle Illumina NextSeq 550 flow cell was used to sequence each immunoSEQ 96-well plate. For the original study's pipeline: Because the immunoSEQ output held only junctional sequences and lacked quality scores, the filtering could not match the filtering applied to full-length reads. Sequences were annotated with PyIR, a Python wrapper for IgBLAST v1.9, using IMGT germline references to assign V/J genes and CDR3. Reads were removed for weak V/J assignments (E-value above 1e-6), missing CDR3, stop codons, out-of-frame junctions, or ambiguous translated residues. V3J clonotypes were defined as sequences sharing the same inferred V gene, J gene, and CDR3 amino acid sequence. The percentage overlap between two repertoires was calculated by dividing the number of shared unique clonotypes by the size of the smaller repertoire. RTK rarefaction, the Chao1 estimator, and Recon v2.1 estimates of unobserved clonotypes were used to assess repertoire richness. TCRdb retrieved this table from immuneACCESS and kept in-frame rearrangements only. Not all clones are present; in checked studies, unresolved V genes account for under half, and no reason is known for the remainder. The V and J calls and clone size were taken over from that table, and D and trimming were inferred from the DNA. Counted in this sample were about 450,000 clones; around 79% of them appeared once. Clones ranked in the top ten supply roughly 13% of the sample.

Concerning this clone: The antigen it recognizes is unknown. The sample holds no much larger clone one base away, and base qualities are not on file.

This receptor was identified in a middle-aged woman in good health. Some clones in this sample may be carry-over from other donors' samples. The sequencing input was PBMCs. The chain uses TRBV14 and TRBJ2-7; TRBD1 lines up with 7 middle nucleotides. The nucleotide sequence reads as follows: TGTGCCAGCCTGAGACAGGGCGGTTACGAGCAGTACTTC. This sequence encodes CASLRQGGYEQYF.